This T cell receptor (beta chain) was retrieved from a study of radiation and T cells in renal cell carcinoma. Study-wide points: Top tumor clonotypes rose in blood 2 weeks post-radiation, then contracted.

TCRdb's copy holds only in-frame clones and misses some; the assay was immunoSEQ multiplex PCR. The sample has roughly 45,000 clones; 65% to 85% are singletons. Time point given: blood 4 weeks post-SBRT, at nephrectomy. Treatment in this sample: 15 Gy SBRT to primary tumor, nephrectomy 4 weeks later. Nephrectomy followed 15 Gy stereotactic body radiation by 4 weeks. Clear cell pathology was present in this patient's renal cell carcinoma. Germline V gene sequence: CDR1 KGHSH, CDR2 LQKENI. Between the trimmed V and J ends, which lost 6 bases and 2 bases, there was a span of 14 bases. The CDR3 length is 15 residues. To note about this clone: The antigen is not known.

This chain connects TRBV18 to TRBJ1-5, with D unclear. The input for sequencing was blood, taken from a patient whose treatment included radiotherapy and nephrectomy. The receptor comes from a woman aged 70-85 years with renal cell carcinoma. CDR3 sequence (DNA): TGTGCCAGCTCCCTCGGGTCCGGGGGCAATCAGCCCCAGCATTTT. It translates to CASSLGSGGNQPQHF.